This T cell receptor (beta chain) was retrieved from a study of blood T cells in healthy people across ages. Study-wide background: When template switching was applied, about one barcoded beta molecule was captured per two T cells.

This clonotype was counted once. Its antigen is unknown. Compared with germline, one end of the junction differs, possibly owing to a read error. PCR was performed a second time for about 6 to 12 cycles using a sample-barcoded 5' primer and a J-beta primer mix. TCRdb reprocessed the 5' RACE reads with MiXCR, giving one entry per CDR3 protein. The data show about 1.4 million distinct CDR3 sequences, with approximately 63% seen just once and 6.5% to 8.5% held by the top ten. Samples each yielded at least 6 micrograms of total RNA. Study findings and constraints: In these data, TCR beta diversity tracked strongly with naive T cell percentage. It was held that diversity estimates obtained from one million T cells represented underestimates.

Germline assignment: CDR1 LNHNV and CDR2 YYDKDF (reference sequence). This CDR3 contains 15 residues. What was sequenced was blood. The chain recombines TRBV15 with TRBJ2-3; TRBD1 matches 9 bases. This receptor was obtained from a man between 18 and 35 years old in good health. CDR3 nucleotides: TGTCCCACCAGCAGCCTCGGACAGGGGATCCATACGCAGTATTTT. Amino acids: CPTSSLGQGIHTQYF.